The clone carrying this T cell receptor (beta chain) appeared a few times. Its cognate antigen is unknown. TCRdb reanalysed the 5' RACE reads using MiXCR and keeps one entry per CDR3 protein. Among about 300,000 distinct CDR3 sequences listed, 8.5% to 10% were seen once. These data are taken from a study of T cells after yellow fever vaccination. General observations from the study: Of the clonotypes, a small share occurred in both CD4 and CD8 compartments.

V lost 0 bases and J lost 4, with 6 bases in between. The CDR3 consists of 13 residues. The TCR sequence derives from a man aged 18 to 30 who received the YFV17D yellow fever vaccine. This sequence joins TRBV12-3 or TRBV12-4 and TRBJ1-1; D not certain. The source material was CD4+ T cells sorted from PBMCs, sampled 5 days after the yellow fever booster vaccination. This CDR3 reads CASSLAGPTEAFF. Here the CDR3 DNA reads TGTGCCAGCAGTTTAGCGGGCCCCACTGAAGCTTTCTTT.